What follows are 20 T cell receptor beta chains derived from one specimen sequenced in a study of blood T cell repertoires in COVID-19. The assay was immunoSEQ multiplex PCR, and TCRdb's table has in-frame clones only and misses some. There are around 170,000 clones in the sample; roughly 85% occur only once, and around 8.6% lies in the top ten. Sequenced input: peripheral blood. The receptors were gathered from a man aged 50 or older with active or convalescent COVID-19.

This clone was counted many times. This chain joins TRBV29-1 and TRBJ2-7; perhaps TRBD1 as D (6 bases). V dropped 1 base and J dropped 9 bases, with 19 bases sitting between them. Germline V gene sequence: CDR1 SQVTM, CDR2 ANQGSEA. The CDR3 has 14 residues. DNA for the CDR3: TGCAGCGTTGAAGGGCAGGCGACGAAAGGGGGGCAGTACTTC. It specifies CSVEGQATKGGQYF.

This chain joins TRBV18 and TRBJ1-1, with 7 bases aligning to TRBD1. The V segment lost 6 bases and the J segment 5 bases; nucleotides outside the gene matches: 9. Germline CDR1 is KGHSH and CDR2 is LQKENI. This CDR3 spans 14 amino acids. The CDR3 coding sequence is TGTGCCAGCTCCCCGAGACAGGGAGGTACTGAAGCTTTCTTT. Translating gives CASSPRQGGTEAFF.

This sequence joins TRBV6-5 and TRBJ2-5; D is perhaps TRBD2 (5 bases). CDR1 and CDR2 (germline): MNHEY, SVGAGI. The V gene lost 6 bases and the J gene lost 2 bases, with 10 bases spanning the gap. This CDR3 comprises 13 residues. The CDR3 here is CASRRGPQETQYF. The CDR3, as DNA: TGTGCCAGCAGGCGCGGGCCTCAAGAGACCCAGTACTTC.

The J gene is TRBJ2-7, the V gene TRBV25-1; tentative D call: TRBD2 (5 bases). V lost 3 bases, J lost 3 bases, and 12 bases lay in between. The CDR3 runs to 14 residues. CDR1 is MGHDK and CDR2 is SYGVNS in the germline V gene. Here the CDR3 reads CASSEGGSYYEQYF. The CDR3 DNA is TGTGCCAGCAGTGAGGGTGGGAGTTACTACGAGCAGTACTTC.

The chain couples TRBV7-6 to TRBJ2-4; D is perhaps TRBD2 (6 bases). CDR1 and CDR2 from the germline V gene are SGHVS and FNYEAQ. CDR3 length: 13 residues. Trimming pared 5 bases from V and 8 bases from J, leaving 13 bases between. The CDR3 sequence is CASSLRLDDIQYF. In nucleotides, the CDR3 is TGTGCCAGCAGCCTCAGACTAGATGACATTCAGTACTTC. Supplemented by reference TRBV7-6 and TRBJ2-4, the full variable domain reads GAGVSQSPRYKVTKRGQDVALRCDPISGHVSLYWYRQALGQGPEFLTYFNYEAQQDKSGLPNDRFSAERPEGSISTLTIQRTEQRDSAMYRCASSLRLDDIQYFGAGTRLSVL.

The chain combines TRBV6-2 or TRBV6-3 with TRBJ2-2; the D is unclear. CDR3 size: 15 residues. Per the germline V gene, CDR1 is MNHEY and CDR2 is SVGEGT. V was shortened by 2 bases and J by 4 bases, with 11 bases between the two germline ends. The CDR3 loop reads CASSYIPSGTGELFF. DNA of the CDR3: TGTGCCAGCAGTTACATCCCTTCGGGCACCGGGGAGCTGTTTTTT.

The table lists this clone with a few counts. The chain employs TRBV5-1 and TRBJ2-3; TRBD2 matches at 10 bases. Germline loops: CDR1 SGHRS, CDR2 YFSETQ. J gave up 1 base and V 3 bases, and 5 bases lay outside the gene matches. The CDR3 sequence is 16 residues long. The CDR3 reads CASSSQLAGRTDTQYF. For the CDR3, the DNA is TGCGCCAGCAGCTCACAACTAGCGGGGCGCACAGATACGCAGTATTTT.

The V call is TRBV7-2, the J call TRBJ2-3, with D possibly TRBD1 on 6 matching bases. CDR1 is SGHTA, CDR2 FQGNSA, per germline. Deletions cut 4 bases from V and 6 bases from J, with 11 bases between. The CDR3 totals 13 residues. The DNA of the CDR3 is TGTGCCAGCAGCTCCAGGGGTTGGGATACGCAGTATTTT. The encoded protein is CASSSRGWDTQYF.

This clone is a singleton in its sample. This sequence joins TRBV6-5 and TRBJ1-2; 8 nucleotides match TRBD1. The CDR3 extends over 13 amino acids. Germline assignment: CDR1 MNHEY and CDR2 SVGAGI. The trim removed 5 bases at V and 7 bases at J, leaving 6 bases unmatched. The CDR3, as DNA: TGTGCCAGCAGTCAGGGGGCTTCGGGTGGCTACACCTTC. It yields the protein CASSQGASGGYTF.

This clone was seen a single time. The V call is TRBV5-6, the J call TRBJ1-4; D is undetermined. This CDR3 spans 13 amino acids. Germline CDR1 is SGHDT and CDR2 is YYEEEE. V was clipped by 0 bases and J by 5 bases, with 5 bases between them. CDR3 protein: CASSLDRNEKLFF. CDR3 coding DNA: TGTGCCAGCAGCTTGGACAGAAATGAAAAACTGTTTTTT.

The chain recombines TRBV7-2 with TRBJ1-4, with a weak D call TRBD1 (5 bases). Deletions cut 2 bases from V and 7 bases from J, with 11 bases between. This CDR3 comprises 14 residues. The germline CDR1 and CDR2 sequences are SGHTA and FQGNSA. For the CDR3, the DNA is TGTGCCAGCAGCTTAACAGGATGGGCTGAAAAACTGTTTTTT. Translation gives CASSLTGWAEKLFF.

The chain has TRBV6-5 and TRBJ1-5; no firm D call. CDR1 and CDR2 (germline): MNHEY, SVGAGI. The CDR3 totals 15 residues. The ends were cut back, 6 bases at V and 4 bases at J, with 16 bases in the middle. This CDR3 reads CASSEVEGRNQPQHF. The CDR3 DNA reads TGTGCCAGCAGCGAGGTGGAGGGCCGGAATCAGCCCCAGCATTTT.

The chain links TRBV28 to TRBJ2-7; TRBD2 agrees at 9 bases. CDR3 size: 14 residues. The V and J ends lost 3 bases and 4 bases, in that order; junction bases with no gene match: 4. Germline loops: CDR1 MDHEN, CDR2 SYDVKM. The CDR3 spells CASSFAGGPYEQYF. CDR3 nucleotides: TGTGCCAGCAGTTTTGCGGGGGGGCCGTACGAGCAGTACTTC.

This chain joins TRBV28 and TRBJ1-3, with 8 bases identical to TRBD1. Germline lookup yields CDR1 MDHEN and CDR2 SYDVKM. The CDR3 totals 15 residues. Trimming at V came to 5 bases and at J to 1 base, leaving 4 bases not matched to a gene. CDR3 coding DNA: TGTGCCAGCAGTCAGACAGGGGCATCTGGAAACACCATATATTTT. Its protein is CASSQTGASGNTIYF.

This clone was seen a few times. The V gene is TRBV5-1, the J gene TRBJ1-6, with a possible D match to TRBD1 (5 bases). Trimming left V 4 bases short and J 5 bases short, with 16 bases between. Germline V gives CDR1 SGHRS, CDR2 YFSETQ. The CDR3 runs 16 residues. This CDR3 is CASSLRGEEDNSPLHF. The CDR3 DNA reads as TGCGCCAGCAGCCTTCGGGGGGAGGAGGATAATTCACCCCTCCACTTT. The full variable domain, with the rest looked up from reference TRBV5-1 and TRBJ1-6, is KAGVTQTPRYLIKTRGQQVTLSCSPISGHRSVSWYQQTPGQGLQFLFEYFSETQRNKGNFPGRFSGRQFSNSRSEMNVSTLELGDSALYLCASSLRGEEDNSPLHFGNGTRLTVT.

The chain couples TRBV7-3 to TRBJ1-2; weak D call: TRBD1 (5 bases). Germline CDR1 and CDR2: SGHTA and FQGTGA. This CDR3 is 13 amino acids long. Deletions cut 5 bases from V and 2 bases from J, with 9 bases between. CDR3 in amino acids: CASSQGQNYGYTF. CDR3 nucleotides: TGTGCCAGCAGCCAGGGCCAGAACTATGGCTACACCTTC.

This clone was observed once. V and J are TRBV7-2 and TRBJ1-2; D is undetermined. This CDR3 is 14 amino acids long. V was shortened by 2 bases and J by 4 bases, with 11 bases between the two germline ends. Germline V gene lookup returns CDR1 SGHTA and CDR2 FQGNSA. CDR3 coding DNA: TGTGCCAGCAGCTTACTATCCCGAGCCTATGGCTACACCTTC. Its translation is CASSLLSRAYGYTF.

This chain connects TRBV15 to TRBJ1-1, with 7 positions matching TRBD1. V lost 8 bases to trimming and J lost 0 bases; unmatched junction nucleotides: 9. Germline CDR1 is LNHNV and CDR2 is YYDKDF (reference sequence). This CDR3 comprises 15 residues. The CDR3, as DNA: TGTGCCACCGCCAGGGGGTTATCAGTGAACACTGAAGCTTTCTTT. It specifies CATARGLSVNTEAFF.

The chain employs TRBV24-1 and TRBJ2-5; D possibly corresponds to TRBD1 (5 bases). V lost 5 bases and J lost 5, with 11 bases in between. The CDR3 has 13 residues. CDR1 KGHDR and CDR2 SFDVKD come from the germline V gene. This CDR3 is CATSVQESETQYF. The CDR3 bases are TGTGCCACCAGTGTACAGGAGAGTGAGACCCAGTACTTC.

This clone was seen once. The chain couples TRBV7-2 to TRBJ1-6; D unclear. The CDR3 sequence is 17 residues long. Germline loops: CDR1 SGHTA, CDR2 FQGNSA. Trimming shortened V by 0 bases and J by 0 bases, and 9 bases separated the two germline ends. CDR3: CASSLAGDDSYNSPLHF. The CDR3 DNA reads TGTGCCAGCAGCTTAGCGGGCGATGACTCCTATAATTCACCCCTCCACTTT.